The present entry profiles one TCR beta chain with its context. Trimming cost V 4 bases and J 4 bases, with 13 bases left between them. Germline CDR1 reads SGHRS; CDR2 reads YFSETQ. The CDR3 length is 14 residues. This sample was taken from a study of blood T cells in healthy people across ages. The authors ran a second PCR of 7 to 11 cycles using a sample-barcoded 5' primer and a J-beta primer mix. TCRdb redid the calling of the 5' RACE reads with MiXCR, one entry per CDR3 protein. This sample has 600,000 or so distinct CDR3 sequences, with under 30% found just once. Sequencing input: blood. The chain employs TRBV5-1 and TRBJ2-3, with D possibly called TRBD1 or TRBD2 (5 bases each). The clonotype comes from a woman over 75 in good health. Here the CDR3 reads CASSPGEGPDTQYF. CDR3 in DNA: TGCGCCAGCAGCCCTGGAGAGGGGCCAGATACGCAGTATTTT. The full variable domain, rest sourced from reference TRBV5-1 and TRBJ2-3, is KAGVTQTPRYLIKTRGQQVTLSCSPISGHRSVSWYQQTPGQGLQFLFEYFSETQRNKGNFPGRFSGRQFSNSRSEMNVSTLELGDSALYLCASSPGEGPDTQYFGPGTRLTVL.